The 27 T cell receptor beta chains below all came from one sample that was sequenced in a study of tissue T cells after allogeneic stem cell transplantation. TCRdb's copy holds only in-frame clones and misses some; the assay was immunoSEQ multiplex PCR. The data contain about 50,000 clones, around 67% of them singletons. Material: sorted cells pooled from one or two spleens. The receptors here all came from a pool of C57BL/6 mice in good health.

In regard to this clone: The gene symbols are mouse symbols. The read finishes 1 residue shy of the CDR3 end, and the germline J gene is used to complete it. V is TRBV26 and J is TRBJ1-5; D is uncertain. V was clipped by 7 bases and J by 0 bases, with 10 bases between them. CDR3 length: 14 amino acids. Germline assignment: CDR1 KGHPV and CDR2 FQNQEV (reference sequence). The CDR3 bases that were read are TGTGCCAGCACCGCCGGGAATAACAACCAGGCTCCGCTT. This gives the protein CASTAGNNNQAPL. In full, the CDR3 is CASTAGNNNQAPLF.

Only a few counts were recorded for this clone. Any gene name here is a mouse gene name. The read comes to an end 1 residue before the CDR3 does, leaving the germline J gene to fill in the end. The chain employs TRBV16 and TRBJ2-7; 8 bases are a match to TRBD2. CDR1 is SGHSA, CDR2 FRNQAP, per germline. CDR3 length equals 13 residues. J gave up 7 bases and V 4 bases, and 6 bases lay outside the gene matches. The CDR3 sequence: CASSSSGGREQYF. CDR3 bases read: TGTGCAAGCAGCTCCTCTGGGGGGCGGGAACAGTAC.

Of note for this clone: The genes are named according to mouse. The CDR3 loop is CASSLRGYEQYF. The covered CDR3 bases are TGTGCCAGCTCTCTCCGGGGTTATGAACAGTAC. The chain recombines TRBV12-1 with TRBJ2-7; D is uncertain. The read stops 1 residue short of the end of the CDR3; the missing end is completed from the germline J gene. CDR1 and CDR2 from the germline V gene are SGHSN and HYEKVE. Trimming stripped 0 bases from V and 4 bases from J, with 6 bases between. The CDR3 consists of 12 residues. The full variable domain, completed using reference TRBV12-1 and TRBJ2-7, is DSGVVQSPRHIIKEKGGRSVLTCIPISGHSNVVWYQQTLGKELKFLIQHYEKVERDKGFLPSRFSVQQFDDYHSEMNMSALELEDSAMYFCASSLRGYEQYFGPGTRLTVL.

Worth noting for this clone: The gene names given are mouse names. The read halts 1 residue ahead of the CDR3 end, with the missing end drawn from the germline J gene. The genes are TRBV29 and TRBJ2-5, with 12 positions matching TRBD2. Germline CDR1 and CDR2: MSHET and SYDVDS. This CDR3 spans 16 amino acids. Trimming at V came to 5 bases and at J to 4 bases, leaving 7 bases not matched to a gene. The part of the CDR3 DNA that was read is TGTGCTAGCAGTCCCTTCCGGGACTGGGGGGAAGACACCCAGTAC. Its translation is CASSPFRDWGEDTQY. In full, the CDR3 reads CASSPFRDWGEDTQYF.

A word on this clone: The genes and germline here are from mouse. The read ends 1 residue shy of where the CDR3 ends; the end is completed using the germline J gene. V is TRBV13-3 and J is TRBJ2-7, with D tentatively TRBD2 (5 bases). The CDR3 is made up of 11 amino acids. Trimming removed 7 bases from V and 4 bases from J, with 9 bases in between. The V gene's germline CDR1 is NNHDY and CDR2 SYVADS. The DNA read from the CDR3 is TGTGCCAGCGCGACTGAGTATGAACAGTAC. Translating it yields CASATEYEQY. The full CDR3 protein reads CASATEYEQYF.

As concerns this clone: Each gene name is a mouse one. Read data end 1 residue before the CDR3 end; the end is taken from the germline J gene. The chain uses TRBV16 and TRBJ2-5, with 7 bases lining up with TRBD2. The trim removed 6 bases at V and 5 bases at J, leaving 2 bases unmatched. The CDR3 is 12 residues long. Germline V gives CDR1 SGHSA, CDR2 FRNQAP. The covered CDR3 bases are TGTGCAAGCAGGCACTGGGGAGACACCCAGTAC. Translating it yields CASRHWGDTQY. The full CDR3 reads CASRHWGDTQYF.

Notes on this clone: Mouse gene names apply. CDR3 bases read: TGTGCCAGCAGCCAAGACCCTCAAAACTCCGACTACACC. Translating it yields CASSQDPQNSDYT. The full CDR3 protein reads CASSQDPQNSDYTF. V and J are TRBV2 and TRBJ1-2; no firm D call. Coverage ceases 1 residue before the CDR3 finishes, and the germline J gene fills in the end. The germline V and J ends were trimmed by 0 bases and 1 base, with 6 bases remaining between them. CDR3 length equals 14 residues. Germline lookup yields CDR1 LGHNA and CDR2 YSYQKL.

As concerns this clone: Germline and genes here are mouse. The sequenced part of the CDR3 DNA is TGTGCCAGCTCTCTCGGGGCGAGCTCCTATGAACAGTAC. It is translated as CASSLGASSYEQY. The full CDR3 protein reads CASSLGASSYEQYF. This chain links TRBV12-1 with TRBJ2-7; D could derive from TRBD1 or TRBD2 (5 bases each). Coverage ceases 1 residue before the CDR3 finishes, and the germline J gene fills in the end. V dropped 0 bases and J dropped 0 bases, with 8 bases sitting between them. This CDR3 has 14 residues. The germline V gene encodes CDR1 SGHSN and CDR2 HYEKVE. The full variable domain, with the rest looked up from reference TRBV12-1 and TRBJ2-7, is DSGVVQSPRHIIKEKGGRSVLTCIPISGHSNVVWYQQTLGKELKFLIQHYEKVERDKGFLPSRFSVQQFDDYHSEMNMSALELEDSAMYFCASSLGASSYEQYFGPGTRLTVL.

A remark on this clone: Germline and genes here are mouse. Read coverage stops 1 residue before the CDR3 terminus; the germline J gene supplies the remainder. The chain links TRBV13-1 to TRBJ1-2; D is ambiguous. Germline V gives CDR1 NSHNY, CDR2 SYGAGN. Trimming cost V 2 bases and J 3 bases, with 8 bases left between them. This CDR3 comprises 13 residues. Incomplete CDR3 DNA: TGTGCCAGCAGTGACAGGTCCGACTCCGACTACACC. Translated: CASSDRSDSDYT. The full CDR3 reads CASSDRSDSDYTF.

In its sample, this clone was seen a few times. All gene names here are mouse names. Sequencing ends 1 residue short of the CDR3 end; the germline J gene provides the rest. The V gene is TRBV2, the J gene TRBJ2-7, with 10 bases identical to TRBD1. CDR1 and CDR2 (germline): LGHNA, YSYQKL. The V and J ends lost 5 bases and 3 bases, in that order; junction bases with no gene match: 4. The CDR3 extends over 14 amino acids. The CDR3 here is CASSSGTGVYEQYF. The CDR3 DNA, read in part, is TGTGCCAGCAGCTCCGGGACAGGGGTCTATGAACAGTAC.

For this clone: Gene names and germline refer to mouse. This same CDR3 is encoded by further DNA sequences in the sample. The sequenced CDR3 bases are TGTGCCAGCAGTACGGGACACTCTGGAAATACGCTCTAT. Amino acid sequence: CASSTGHSGNTLY. The whole CDR3 is CASSTGHSGNTLYF. V gene TRBV19 combines with J gene TRBJ1-3, with D tentatively TRBD1 (6 bases). The CDR3 goes on 1 residue after the read ends, and that part is filled in from the germline J gene. V lost 3 bases to trimming and J lost 1 base, with 8 bases between them. The CDR3 runs 14 residues. Per germline, CDR1 FNHDT and CDR2 SITEND (reference sequence).

Points on this clone: Mouse names are used for the genes. The read is 1 residue too short to cover the CDR3 end, so that end is filled in from the germline J gene. The chain is built from TRBV31 and TRBJ2-4, with D uncertain. Germline V gene data show CDR1 as GKSSPN and CDR2 as SITVG. The CDR3 spans 12 residues. Trimming took off 3 bases at V and 3 bases at J, with 7 bases between the two ends. The sequenced part of the CDR3 DNA is TGTGCCTGGAGGAGGGAGCAAAACACCTTGTAC. It is translated as CAWRREQNTLY. The CDR3 reads in full as CAWRREQNTLYF.

With regard to this clone: Gene names refer to mouse genes. In the same sample, other DNA sequences code for this CDR3. The CDR3 DNA, read in part, is TGTGCCAGCAGCTTACAGGGAGCAGAAACGCTGTAT. Translating gives CASSLQGAETLY. Given in full, the CDR3 is CASSLQGAETLYF. The chain joins TRBV3 to TRBJ2-3; possible D gene TRBD1, 5 bases. The read halts 1 residue ahead of the CDR3 end, with the missing end drawn from the germline J gene. CDR3 size: 13 residues. Looked up from germline, CDR1 is SNHLY and CDR2 is FYNGKV (reference sequence). Between the trimmed V and J ends, which lost 2 bases and 3 bases, there was a span of 6 bases.

Of note for this clone: Here the gene names and germline are mouse. The read comes to an end 1 residue before the CDR3 does, leaving the germline J gene to fill in the end. The V gene is TRBV16, the J gene TRBJ2-7; 12 bases align to TRBD2. CDR3 length: 15 residues. From germline, CDR1 is SGHSA and CDR2 FRNQAP. Trimming cost V 3 bases and J 7 bases; bases outside gene matches: 7. Incomplete CDR3 DNA: TGTGCAAGCAGCTTGCCTCGACTGGGGGGGCTGGAACAGTAC. Translation: CASSLPRLGGLEQY. The whole CDR3 protein is CASSLPRLGGLEQYF.

The sample holds a few counts of this clone. Mouse names are used for the genes. Read data end 1 residue before the CDR3 end; the end is taken from the germline J gene. V is TRBV2 and J is TRBJ1-4, with TRBD1 as a possible D gene (5 bases). The germline V gene encodes CDR1 LGHNA and CDR2 YSYQKL. The V end was cut by 0 bases, the J end by 5 bases, with 7 bases between. This CDR3 has 14 amino acids. The CDR3 reads CASSQEGQNERLFF. The part of the CDR3 DNA that was read is TGTGCCAGCAGCCAAGAAGGACAAAACGAAAGATTATTT.

Worth noting for this clone: The listed genes are named as in mouse. With the read ending 1 residue before the CDR3 end, the germline J gene is used to fill in that end. The chain joins TRBV2 to TRBJ1-6; TRBD1 matches 10 bases. TRBJ1-6 is an ORF, with its function uncertain. The CDR3 spans 15 residues. The V gene end was trimmed by 6 bases and the J gene end by 5 bases; junction bases not matched to a gene: 4. Per germline, CDR1 LGHNA and CDR2 YSYQKL. The sequenced CDR3 bases are TGTGCCAGCAGGCACGGGACAGGGGATAATTCGCCCCTCTAC. The encoded protein is CASRHGTGDNSPLY. The whole CDR3 is CASRHGTGDNSPLYF.

Note on this clone: Gene names denote mouse genes. The CDR3 extends 1 residue past the end of the read, so its final part is completed from the germline J gene. The rearrangement uses TRBV16 and TRBJ2-4; D gene ambiguous. CDR1 SGHSA and CDR2 FRNQAP come from the germline V gene. The CDR3 loop spans 12 amino acids. V dropped 5 bases and J dropped 0 bases, with 3 bases sitting between them. Here the CDR3 reads CASSPSQNTLYF. The DNA read from the CDR3 is TGTGCAAGCAGCCCTAGTCAAAACACCTTGTAC.

Comment on this clone: Germline and genes: mouse. The CDR3 extends 1 residue past the end of the read, so its final part is completed from the germline J gene. V and J are TRBV12-1 and TRBJ2-7, with 7 nucleotides matching TRBD1. CDR1 is SGHSN, CDR2 HYEKVE, per germline. This CDR3 has 12 residues. V gave up 3 bases and J gave up 3 bases; unmatched junction bases: 1. The sequenced part of the CDR3 DNA is TGTGCCAGCTCTGGGGACAGCTATGAACAGTAC. It is translated as CASSGDSYEQY. The entire CDR3 protein reads CASSGDSYEQYF.

Remarks on this clone: Germline and genes: mouse. The read ends 1 residue early relative to the CDR3; the germline J gene fills the gap. The rearrangement links TRBV3 to TRBJ2-2, with D perhaps matching TRBD1 or TRBD2 (5 bases each). The germline V gene has CDR1 SNHLY and CDR2 FYNGKV (reference sequence). This CDR3 comprises 15 residues. The V end was cut by 1 base, the J end by 0 bases, with 6 bases between. The CDR3 sequence: CASSLGGSNTGQLYF. The CDR3 DNA, read in part, is TGTGCCAGCAGCTTAGGGGGCTCAAACACCGGGCAGCTCTAC.

Concerning this clone itself: The germline and genes are mouse ones. The read halts 1 residue ahead of the CDR3 end, with the missing end drawn from the germline J gene. This sequence joins TRBV19 and TRBJ1-2; possibly TRBD1 for D (5 bases). Germline V gene sequence: CDR1 FNHDT, CDR2 SITEND (reference sequence). V gave up 0 bases and J gave up 0 bases, with 9 bases separating them. The CDR3 has 15 residues. CDR3 DNA, as far as it was read: TGTGCCAGCAGTATAGGGACACCTGCAAACTCCGACTACACC. Protein product: CASSIGTPANSDYT. In full, the CDR3 reads CASSIGTPANSDYTF. The entire variable domain, with the rest obtained from reference TRBV19 and TRBJ1-2, is as follows: GGIITQTPKFLIGQEGQKLTLKCQQNFNHDTMYWYRQDSGKGLRLIYYSITENDLQKGDLSEGYDASREKKSSFSLTVTSAQKNEMAVFLCASSIGTPANSDYTFGSGTRLLVI.

Of note for this clone: The gene names given are mouse names. The read ends 1 residue shy of where the CDR3 ends; the end is completed using the germline J gene. The chain carries TRBV20 and TRBJ2-3; 7 bases are shared with TRBD2. Trimming at V came to 1 base and at J to 0 bases, leaving 4 bases not matched to a gene. The CDR3 has 15 amino acids. Germline lookup yields CDR1 GFQATS and CDR2 STVNSAI. The part of the CDR3 DNA that was read is TGTGGTGCTAGGGCCACTGGGGCTAGTGCAGAAACGCTGTAT. Translated: CGARATGASAETLY. The entire CDR3 sequence reads CGARATGASAETLYF. Supplemented by reference TRBV20 and TRBJ2-3, the full variable domain reads GALVYQYPRRTICKSGTSMRMECQAVGFQATSVAWYRQSPQKTFELIALSTVNSAIKYEQNFTQEKFPISHPNLSFSSMTVLNAYLEDRGLYLCGARATGASAETLYFGSGTRLTVL.

On this clone itself: The gene names given are mouse names. CDR3 protein: CASSLKGSGNTLYF. Partial CDR3 DNA: TGTGCCAGCAGCTTAAAGGGATCTGGAAATACGCTCTAT. The V gene is TRBV3, the J gene TRBJ1-3; D unclear. Read sequence stops 1 residue before the CDR3 end, and the germline J gene provides the missing end. CDR3 length: 14 residues. Per germline, CDR1 SNHLY and CDR2 FYNGKV (reference sequence). Trimming cost V 2 bases and J 1 base, with 6 bases left between them.

With respect to this clone: Germline and genes here are mouse. The read comes to an end 1 residue before the CDR3 does, leaving the germline J gene to fill in the end. The chain joins TRBV5 to TRBJ2-5; 9 positions match TRBD2. The V gene's germline CDR1 is LGHNA and CDR2 YNLKQL (reference sequence). V dropped 4 bases and J dropped 5; count of bases not matched to a gene: 1. The CDR3 extends over 13 amino acids. Partial CDR3 DNA: TGTGCCAGCAGCCGGGACTGGGTAGACACCCAGTAC. Translated, it gives CASSRDWVDTQY. The whole CDR3 sequence reads CASSRDWVDTQYF.

As to this clone: Gene names denote mouse genes. The read halts 1 residue ahead of the CDR3 end, with the missing end drawn from the germline J gene. The chain combines TRBV15 with TRBJ1-5, with TRBD1 matching 9 bases. Germline lookup yields CDR1 SGHND and CDR2 FRSKSL. The CDR3 has 16 residues. J lost 0 bases, V lost 3 bases, and 3 bases had no gene match. The CDR3 reads CASSLGQGYNNQAPLF. CDR3 DNA, as far as it was read: TGTGCCAGCAGTTTGGGACAGGGATATAACAACCAGGCTCCGCTT. Looking up the rest from reference TRBV15 and TRBJ1-5 gives the full variable domain: DAGVTQTPRHEVAEKGQTIILKCEPVSGHNDLFWYRQTKIQGLELLSYFRSKSLMEDGGAFKDRFKAEMLNSSFSTLKIQPTEPKDSAVYLCASSLGQGYNNQAPLFGEGTRLSVL.

This clone was recorded a few times. The genes and germline here are from mouse. The read terminates 1 residue before the CDR3 end, so the remaining end is supplied by the germline J gene. This chain links TRBV15 with TRBJ2-7; D might be TRBD2 (6 bases). Germline values: CDR1 SGHND, CDR2 FRSKSL. The CDR3 runs 12 residues. V dropped 1 base and J dropped 7 bases, with 8 bases sitting between them. CDR3 protein: CASSLEWGEQYF. Partial CDR3 DNA: TGTGCCAGCAGTTTAGAATGGGGGGAACAGTAC.

This clone was counted a few times. Any gene name here is a mouse gene name. The read terminates 1 residue before the CDR3 end, so the remaining end is supplied by the germline J gene. The chain employs TRBV2 and TRBJ2-7; 9 positions match TRBD1. The CDR3 runs to 13 residues. After removal of 4 bases from V and 9 bases from J, the junction contained 7 bases not matched to a gene. Germline lookup yields CDR1 LGHNA and CDR2 YSYQKL. CDR3 loop: CASSPPGQGGQYF. The part of the CDR3 DNA that was read is TGTGCCAGCAGCCCCCCGGGACAGGGAGGACAGTAC.

Turning to this clone: Gene names are mouse gene names. The read terminates 1 residue ahead of where the CDR3 ends, so the germline J gene completes it. The chain couples TRBV16 to TRBJ2-2, with 8 bases identical to TRBD2. CDR1 and CDR2 from the germline V gene are SGHSA and FRNQAP. The CDR3 has 15 amino acids. J gave up 3 bases and V 5 bases, and 5 bases lay outside the gene matches. CDR3 DNA, as far as it was read: TGTGCAAGCAGCCCTCGACTGGGGTACACCGGGCAGCTCTAC. It is translated as CASSPRLGYTGQLY. The CDR3 as a whole reads CASSPRLGYTGQLYF. Full variable domain (remainder filled in from reference TRBV16 and TRBJ2-2): NAGVIQTPRHKVTGKGQEATLWCEPISGHSAVFWYRQTIVQGLEFLTYFRNQAPIDDSGMPKERFSAQMPNQSHSTLKIQSTQPQDSAVYLCASSPRLGYTGQLYFGEGSKLTVL.